This is a list of T cell receptor beta chains from one sample in a study of blood T cells in healthy people across ages. TCRdb reprocessed the 5' RACE reads via MiXCR and lists one record per CDR3 protein. The sample lists some 710,000 distinct CDR3 sequences, about 42% occurring once. Material for sequencing was blood. These TCRs come from a man older than 75 in good health. Both conserved end residues are part of each CDR3. The order of the fields is CDR3 length, V gene, J gene, CDR3 protein.

cdr3_length: 18
v_call: TRBV20-1
j_call: TRBJ2-2
cdr3_aa: CSAPLLAGEGGNTGELFF

cdr3_length: 16
v_call: TRBV2
j_call: TRBJ2-5
cdr3_aa: CASTWGQGWSQETQYF

cdr3_length: 16
v_call: TRBV11-2
j_call: TRBJ2-1
cdr3_aa: CASSPRLAGAGYEQFF

cdr3_length: 13
v_call: TRBV7-2
j_call: TRBJ2-7
cdr3_aa: CASSAKTGAEQYF

cdr3_length: 16
v_call: TRBV4-3
j_call: TRBJ1-1
cdr3_aa: CASSQGTGNLDTEAFF

cdr3_length: 18
v_call: TRBV29-1
j_call: TRBJ2-3
cdr3_aa: CSVSREAPGLANRDTQYF

cdr3_length: 17
v_call: TRBV7-9
j_call: TRBJ2-5
cdr3_aa: CASSLARGTGRSETQYF

cdr3_length: 11
v_call: TRBV6-6
j_call: TRBJ1-2
cdr3_aa: CASSYGWRHTF

cdr3_length: 16
v_call: TRBV20-1
j_call: TRBJ2-7
cdr3_aa: CSARLPKTGLSYEQYF

cdr3_length: 13
v_call: TRBV13
j_call: TRBJ2-5
cdr3_aa: CASGEQAGETQYF

cdr3_length: 12
v_call: TRBV30
j_call: NA
cdr3_aa: CAWSEGHYEQYF

cdr3_length: 13
v_call: TRBV20-1
j_call: TRBJ1-2
cdr3_aa: CSALDVKGYGYTF

cdr3_length: 16
v_call: TRBV4-2
j_call: TRBJ2-1
cdr3_aa: CASSQDLDPARETQFF

cdr3_length: 11
v_call: TRBV29-1
j_call: TRBJ2-1
cdr3_aa: CSVDGPCEQFF

cdr3_length: 16
v_call: TRBV3-1
j_call: TRBJ1-2
cdr3_aa: CASSQGPGQGADGYTF

cdr3_length: 14
v_call: TRBV7-2
j_call: TRBJ2-5
cdr3_aa: CASSMTPEVETQYF

cdr3_length: 20
v_call: TRBV12-3/TRBV12-4
j_call: TRBJ2-4
cdr3_aa: CASRHLRTSGGARTKNIQYF

cdr3_length: 18
v_call: TRBV12-5
j_call: TRBJ2-5
cdr3_aa: CAGGLRRVDRGTEETQYF

cdr3_length: 13
v_call: TRBV29-1
j_call: TRBJ2-5
cdr3_aa: CSVEGTVQETQYF

cdr3_length: 16
v_call: TRBV13
j_call: TRBJ2-1
cdr3_aa: CASSLVGGERYNEQFF

cdr3_length: 14
v_call: TRBV5-1
j_call: TRBJ2-5
cdr3_aa: CASSISGYQETQYF

cdr3_length: 16
v_call: TRBV21-1
j_call: TRBJ2-2
cdr3_aa: CASSKRTEPNTGELFF

cdr3_length: 15
v_call: TRBV27
j_call: TRBJ2-7
cdr3_aa: CASSLSVQGYYEQYF

cdr3_length: 14
v_call: TRBV20-1
j_call: TRBJ2-3
cdr3_aa: CSARGTPGIDTQYF

cdr3_length: 14
v_call: TRBV3-1
j_call: TRBJ2-5
cdr3_aa: CASSQDYGLETQYF

cdr3_length: 16
v_call: TRBV13
j_call: TRBJ2-1
cdr3_aa: CASSLAGGTGINEQFF

cdr3_length: 14
v_call: TRBV28
j_call: TRBJ2-3
cdr3_aa: CASTPGQGSYTQYF

cdr3_length: 12
v_call: TRBV25-1
j_call: TRBJ1-2
cdr3_aa: CASSVLMGGYTF

cdr3_length: 16
v_call: TRBV19
j_call: TRBJ2-1
cdr3_aa: CASSRGTSGSMDEQFF

cdr3_length: 15
v_call: TRBV4-2
j_call: TRBJ2-1
cdr3_aa: CASSLFASGNNEQFF

cdr3_length: 12
v_call: TRBV28
j_call: TRBJ1-2
cdr3_aa: CASPGAGYGYTF

cdr3_length: 13
v_call: TRBV2
j_call: TRBJ1-2
cdr3_aa: CASSETENYGYTF

cdr3_length: 15
v_call: TRBV10-3
j_call: TRBJ1-1
cdr3_aa: CAISETGVEGTEAFF

cdr3_length: 13
v_call: TRBV11-1
j_call: TRBJ2-7
cdr3_aa: CASSTSSVPEQYF

cdr3_length: 16
v_call: TRBV4-2
j_call: TRBJ2-7
cdr3_aa: CASSQGMGQGPYEQYF

cdr3_length: 16
v_call: TRBV7-2
j_call: TRBJ2-1
cdr3_aa: CASSLSSGLTYNEQFF

cdr3_length: 15
v_call: TRBV6-6
j_call: TRBJ2-5
cdr3_aa: CASSQRVGAVNEQYF

cdr3_length: 17
v_call: TRBV27
j_call: TRBJ2-7
cdr3_aa: CASSRRLAGGPSYEQYF

cdr3_length: 17
v_call: TRBV4-2
j_call: TRBJ2-3
cdr3_aa: CASSRGPSSGNTDTQYF

cdr3_length: 13
v_call: TRBV20-1
j_call: TRBJ1-4
cdr3_aa: CSAKTALIEKLFF

cdr3_length: 12
v_call: TRBV20-1
j_call: TRBJ1-1
cdr3_aa: CSAMQTNTEAFF

cdr3_length: 15
v_call: TRBV9
j_call: TRBJ2-1
cdr3_aa: CASGVTSGGFNEQFF

cdr3_length: 16
v_call: TRBV20-1
j_call: TRBJ2-1
cdr3_aa: CSARDRSGSLWNEQFF

cdr3_length: 15
v_call: TRBV5-1
j_call: TRBJ2-1
cdr3_aa: CASFPAGGSYNEQFF

cdr3_length: 14
v_call: TRBV7-2
j_call: TRBJ1-4
cdr3_aa: CASSLTGHNEKLFF

cdr3_length: 17
v_call: TRBV3-1
j_call: TRBJ2-3
cdr3_aa: CASSQVPPGRWGDTQYF

cdr3_length: 14
v_call: TRBV12-3/TRBV12-4
j_call: TRBJ2-1
cdr3_aa: CASRPGQGDNEQFF

cdr3_length: 16
v_call: TRBV2
j_call: TRBJ2-5
cdr3_aa: CASSPASGHQQETQYF

cdr3_length: 16
v_call: TRBV11-1
j_call: TRBJ2-3
cdr3_aa: CASRQTRDNVADTQYF

cdr3_length: 17
v_call: TRBV12-3/TRBV12-4
j_call: TRBJ1-6
cdr3_aa: CASSFGGTGSYNSPLHF

cdr3_length: 15
v_call: TRBV5-5
j_call: NA
cdr3_aa: CASSLEAGGWETQYF

cdr3_length: 13
v_call: TRBV29-1
j_call: TRBJ2-1
cdr3_aa: CSVVLIPGTAPFF

cdr3_length: 16
v_call: TRBV10-3
j_call: TRBJ2-6
cdr3_aa: CAIAGQGGSGANVLTF

cdr3_length: 14
v_call: TRBV10-3
j_call: TRBJ1-1
cdr3_aa: CAISGGGWDTEAFF

cdr3_length: 14
v_call: TRBV2
j_call: TRBJ2-5
cdr3_aa: CASRTSRTQETQYF